A single sample is the source of the 12 T cell receptor beta chains below, sequenced in a study of radiation and T cells in renal cell carcinoma. The protocol was immunoSEQ multiplex PCR, while the TCRdb copy is restricted to in-frame clones and leaves out a portion. Of some 130,000 clones listed, around four fifths are singletons. Time point indicated: blood 2 weeks post-SBRT. This sample's treatment: 15 Gy SBRT to primary tumor, nephrectomy 4 weeks later. The material sequenced was blood, taken from a patient whose treatment included radiotherapy and nephrectomy. These receptor sequences come from a woman in her sixties with renal cell carcinoma.

V is TRBV11-1 and J is TRBJ1-1; a possible D gene is TRBD1 (5 bases). Trimming stripped 5 bases from V and 2 bases from J, with 18 bases between. The germline V gene has CDR1 SGHAT and CDR2 FQDESV (reference sequence). The CDR3 runs to 16 residues. For the CDR3, the DNA is TGTGCCAGCAGCCATTTAGATTTTCAGGGTAACACTGAAGCTTTCTTT. Protein sequence: CASSHLDFQGNTEAFF.

The J gene is TRBJ1-1, the V gene TRBV27; D might be TRBD1 (5 bases). Germline V gives CDR1 MNHEY, CDR2 SMNVEV (reference sequence). The CDR3 is made up of 14 amino acids. The V end was cut by 2 bases, the J end by 2 bases, with 9 bases between. The CDR3: CASSLQGHNTEAFF. DNA for the CDR3: TGTGCCAGCAGTTTACAGGGCCATAACACTGAAGCTTTCTTT.

The rearrangement uses TRBV15 and TRBJ2-5; unclear D gene. Trimming removed 3 bases from V and 5 bases from J, with 10 bases in between. Germline values: CDR1 LNHNV, CDR2 YYDKDF (reference sequence). The CDR3 loop spans 13 amino acids. The CDR3 loop is CATSRDPGETQYF. As DNA, the CDR3 is TGTGCCACCAGCAGGGACCCTGGGGAGACCCAGTACTTC.

This clone has more than one count but fewer than ten. The CDR3 sequence is CASSPRGPLSTDTQYF. As DNA, the CDR3 is TGTGCCAGCAGTCCGAGGGGGCCTCTTAGCACAGATACGCAGTATTTT. The chain couples TRBV27 to TRBJ2-3; TRBD1 aligns across 7 bases. CDR1 and CDR2 (germline): MNHEY, SMNVEV (reference sequence). CDR3 length equals 16 residues. Unmatched junction bases numbered 8, after V lost 5 bases and J lost 0 bases.

The V and J genes are TRBV15 and TRBJ2-7; possible D gene TRBD2, 6 bases. Between the trimmed V and J ends, which lost 5 bases and 6 bases, there was a span of 14 bases. From germline, CDR1 is LNHNV and CDR2 YYDKDF (reference sequence). CDR3 length: 13 amino acids. CDR3 protein: CATSRLGVAEQYF. The CDR3, as DNA: TGTGCCACCAGCCGACTAGGGGTCGCCGAGCAGTACTTC. Drawing the rest from reference TRBV15 and TRBJ2-7, the complete variable domain is DAMVIQNPRYQVTQFGKPVTLSCSQTLNHNVMYWYQQKSSQAPKLLFHYYDKDFNNEADTPDNFQSRRPNTSFCFLDIRSPGLGDTAMYLCATSRLGVAEQYFGPGTRLTVT.

This chain uses TRBV7-9 with TRBJ2-6; D gene uncertain. This CDR3 is built from 15 residues. Trimming stripped 5 bases from V and 1 base from J, with 9 bases between. Germline CDR1 and CDR2: SEHNR and FQNEAQ (reference sequence). CDR3 nucleotides: TGTGCCAGCAGCCGACCAAGGTCTGGGGCCAACGTCCTGACTTTC. It yields the protein CASSRPRSGANVLTF.

The rearrangement joins TRBV19 to TRBJ2-3, with D maybe TRBD2 (6 bases). V was pared by 3 bases and J by 4 bases, with 14 bases between. The CDR3 contains 15 residues. From germline, CDR1 is LNHDA and CDR2 SQIVND (reference sequence). CDR3 sequence reads: CASSIFGSGADTQYF. CDR3 coding DNA: TGTGCCAGTAGTATCTTCGGGAGTGGGGCAGATACGCAGTATTTT.

The genes are TRBV11-2 and TRBJ2-5; 16 bases map to TRBD2. From germline, CDR1 is SGHAT and CDR2 FQNNGV. Trimming took 0 bases from V and 5 from J; bases not matched to a gene: 9. The length of the CDR3 is 19 residues. As DNA, the CDR3 is TGTGCCAGCAGCTTAGATCCCGGGACTAGCGGGAGGGCGGGGGAGACCCAGTACTTC. The encoded protein is CASSLDPGTSGRAGETQYF. Using reference TRBV11-2 and TRBJ2-5 for the parts outside the CDR3, the full variable domain is EAGVAQSPRYKIIEKRQSVAFWCNPISGHATLYWYQQILGQGPKLLIQFQNNGVVDDSQLPKDRFSAERLKGVDSTLKIQPAKLEDSAVYLCASSLDPGTSGRAGETQYFGPGTRLLVL.

V is TRBV5-1 and J is TRBJ2-1; TRBD1 matches at 7 bases. The V gene end was trimmed by 4 bases and the J gene end by 0 bases; junction bases not matched to a gene: 13. CDR1 SGHRS and CDR2 YFSETQ come from the germline V gene. The CDR3 contains 18 residues. The CDR3 nucleotides are TGCGCCAGCAGCCAACCTGAGGGGGCCGGTCCCTCCTACAATGAGCAGTTCTTC. The encoded protein is CASSQPEGAGPSYNEQFF.

This clone was seen once. CDR3 amino acids: CASSAYPGLISEQYF. CDR3 sequence (DNA): TGTGCCAGCAGCGCCTACCCGGGACTTATTTCCGAGCAGTACTTC. V is TRBV4-2 and J is TRBJ2-7, with D perhaps TRBD2 (6 bases). The CDR3 sequence is 15 residues long. Per the germline V gene, CDR1 is LGHNA and CDR2 is YNFKEQ. V lost 5 bases to trimming and J lost 6 bases, with 20 bases between them.

V gene TRBV11-2 combines with J gene TRBJ2-7, with unresolved D. The V gene lost 5 bases and the J gene lost 3 bases, with 14 bases spanning the gap. Germline V gene data show CDR1 as SGHAT and CDR2 as FQNNGV. This CDR3 has 14 residues. CDR3 coding DNA: TGTGCCAGCAGCCTGGTGGTACGGAACTACGAGCAGTACTTC. It specifies CASSLVVRNYEQYF.

The gene calls are TRBV11-2 and TRBJ1-5; D is unresolved. CDR1 and CDR2 from the germline V gene are SGHAT and FQNNGV. The CDR3 extends over 15 amino acids. V lost 5 bases, J lost 4 bases, and 15 bases lay in between. DNA for the CDR3: TGTGCCAGCAGCCCCGCCGCGGGTATTAATCAGCCCCAGCATTTT. Amino acid sequence: CASSPAAGINQPQHF.